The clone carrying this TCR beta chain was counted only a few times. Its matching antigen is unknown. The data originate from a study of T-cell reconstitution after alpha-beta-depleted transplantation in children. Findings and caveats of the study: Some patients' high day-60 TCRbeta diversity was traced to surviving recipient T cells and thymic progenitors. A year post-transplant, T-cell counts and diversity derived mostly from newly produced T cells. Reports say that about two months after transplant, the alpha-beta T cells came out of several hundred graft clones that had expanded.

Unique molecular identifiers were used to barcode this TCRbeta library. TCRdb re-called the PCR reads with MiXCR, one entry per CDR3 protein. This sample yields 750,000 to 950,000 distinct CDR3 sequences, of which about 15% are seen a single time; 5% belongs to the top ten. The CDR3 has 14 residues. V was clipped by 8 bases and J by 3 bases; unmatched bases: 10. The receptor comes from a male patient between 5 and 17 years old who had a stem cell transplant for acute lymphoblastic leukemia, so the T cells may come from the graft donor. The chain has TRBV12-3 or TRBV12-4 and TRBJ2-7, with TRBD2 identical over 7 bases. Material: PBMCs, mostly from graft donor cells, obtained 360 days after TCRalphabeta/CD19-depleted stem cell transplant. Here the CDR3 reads CASGAGTTIYEQYF. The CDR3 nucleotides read TGTGCCAGCGGGGCCGGGACTACCATCTACGAGCAGTACTTC.